The entry that follows covers one TCR beta chain sequence. Antigen specificity is unknown. Germline V gene sequence: CDR1 SGHTA, CDR2 FQGNSA. This CDR3 region has 13 residues. Trimming took 7 bases from V and 8 from J, leaving 15 bases between them. This record belongs to a study of T-cell memory formation after mild COVID-19. Findings and limits, study-wide: Clones that got smaller from day 15 to 85 had even CD4/CD8, while clones growing later tipped toward CD4+. SARS-CoV-2 specificity was not confirmed for second-wave clones peaking on day 37. Pre-infection memory held some responding clones, suggesting pre-existing cross-reactive T cells responded.

TCRdb processed the 5' RACE reads anew with MiXCR; each CDR3 protein has one entry. In the table there are roughly 610,000 distinct CDR3 sequences, about 18% of which are singletons. The source is an adult woman who had mild COVID-19 (a few samples of this study predate the infection). Cell type and time point are not known. The specimen sequenced was PBMCs or a T cell subset sorted from them (not recorded which). This chain joins TRBV7-2 and TRBJ2-1; a possible D gene is TRBD2 (6 bases). The CDR3 DNA reads as TGTGCCAGCATCCCCCAGAGCGGGTATGAGCAGTTCTTC. This codes for CASIPQSGYEQFF.